One sample yielded the 28 T cell receptor beta chains listed below, sequenced in a study of identical twins. TCRdb re-analysed the 5' RACE reads in MiXCR, keeping a single row per CDR3 protein. The sample yields 1.5 million to 2 million distinct CDR3 sequences, roughly 35% seen once. Material: cord blood. The receptors shown here come from a newborn girl in good health.

This clonotype was picked up a small number of times. V is TRBV27 and J is TRBJ2-7; 10 bases align to TRBD2. Germline CDR1 and CDR2: MNHEY and SMNVEV (reference sequence). V lost 7 bases and J lost 1; bases outside the gene matches: 7. This CDR3 spans 15 amino acids. The CDR3 spells CASTFSGRSSYEQYF. The CDR3 region has the DNA TGTGCCAGCACTTTTAGCGGGAGGTCGTCCTACGAGCAGTACTTC.

This clonotype was picked up many times. The chain combines TRBV4-1 with TRBJ2-1; TRBD2 aligns across 14 bases. Trimming removed 3 bases from V and 8 bases from J; junction bases left unmatched: 3. Germline values: CDR1 MGHRA, CDR2 YSYEKL. CDR3 length equals 15 residues. CDR3: CASSQGLAGVDEQFF. The CDR3 DNA is TGCGCCAGCAGCCAGGGACTAGCGGGAGTGGATGAGCAGTTCTTC.

J is TRBJ2-5 and V is TRBV6-6, with 12 bases identical to TRBD2. Germline assignment: CDR1 MNHNY and CDR2 SVGAGI (reference sequence). This CDR3 contains 16 residues. With 0 bases clipped from V and 4 bases from J, the junction kept 3 bases outside the gene matches. In DNA, the CDR3 is TGTGCCAGCAGTTACTCCGGACTAGCGGGAAGAGAGACCCAGTACTTC. Translated, it gives CASSYSGLAGRETQYF.

The chain has TRBV29-1 and TRBJ2-7; D is perhaps TRBD1 or TRBD2 (6 bases each). The length of the CDR3 is 14 residues. CDR1 and CDR2 from the germline V gene are SQVTM and ANQGSEA. Trimming cost V 4 bases and J 3 bases, with 16 bases left between them. Here the CDR3 DNA reads TGCAGCGTTGTCTTGGGGGGCGGTGGCTACGAGCAGTACTTC. Translated: CSVVLGGGGYEQYF.

The chain has TRBV10-3 and TRBJ1-1, with a possible D match to TRBD1 (5 bases). The CDR3 has 16 residues. Germline CDR1 and CDR2: ENHRY and SYGVKD. The V gene lost 6 bases and the J gene lost 1 base, with 18 bases spanning the gap. CDR3 nucleotides: TGTGCCATCAGGCCGAGCGGGGGAGTTAAGAACACTGAAGCTTTCTTT. Its protein is CAIRPSGGVKNTEAFF.

This clonotype was seen a handful of times. This sequence joins TRBV12-3 or TRBV12-4 and TRBJ1-1; D remains unclear. Trimming took off 8 bases at V and 1 base at J, with 8 bases between the two ends. The CDR3 totals 12 residues. The CDR3 coding sequence is TGTGCCAGCCCCGGGCAGAACACTGAAGCTTTCTTT. Amino acids: CASPGQNTEAFF.

The V and J genes are TRBV7-6 and TRBJ2-5, with 9 nucleotides matching TRBD1. The CDR3 runs 16 residues. The germline CDR1 and CDR2 sequences are SGHVS and FNYEAQ. Unmatched junction bases numbered 9, after V lost 2 bases and J lost 5 bases. As DNA, the CDR3 is TGTGCCAGCAGCTTACTGGGATACGGGACAGGGGAGACCCAGTACTTC. Residues: CASSLLGYGTGETQYF.

In this sample, this clonotype turned up a few times. This rearrangement joins TRBV5-8 to TRBJ2-3; 10 bases fit TRBD1. V shed 6 bases and J 0 bases; nucleotides not matched to a gene: 22. CDR3 length: 21 amino acids. Germline V gene lookup returns CDR1 SGHTS and CDR2 YDEGEE. The CDR3 DNA sequence: TGTGCCAGCACCACTGGAGGCTGGGACAGGGGACTAGAGACTAGCACAGATACGCAGTATTTT. It is translated as CASTTGGWDRGLETSTDTQYF.

This clonotype appeared a few times. The rearrangement links TRBV20-1 to TRBJ2-3; no clear D. The CDR3 loop spans 11 amino acids. V was trimmed by 3 bases and J by 6 bases, leaving 7 bases between them. Germline V gene data show CDR1 as DFQATT and CDR2 as SNEGSKA (reference sequence). The CDR3 nucleotides read TGCAGTGCTAGCCCCCATGATACGCAGTATTTT. Protein product: CSASPHDTQYF.

The sample holds a few counts of this clonotype. The V and J genes are TRBV2 and TRBJ2-1, with D hard to call. CDR3 length: 14 amino acids. From germline, CDR1 is SNHLY and CDR2 FYNNEI. The V and J ends lost 6 bases and 0 bases respectively, with 9 bases between them. The CDR3 bases are TGTGCCAGCAGCTTAGACCACTCCTACAATGAGCAGTTCTTC. Its translation is CASSLDHSYNEQFF.

The table lists this clonotype with a few counts. The J gene is TRBJ1-6, the V gene TRBV20-1; D may be TRBD1 (5 bases). The CDR3 contains 17 residues. Germline values: CDR1 DFQATT, CDR2 SNEGSKA (reference sequence). V was shortened by 1 base and J by 0 bases, with 13 bases between the two germline ends. CDR3 amino acids: CSARGVQDSSYNSPLHF. CDR3 DNA: TGCAGTGCTAGAGGAGTACAGGATAGCTCCTATAATTCACCCCTCCACTTT.

The genes are TRBV5-6 and TRBJ2-1, with a weak D call TRBD2 (5 bases). The DNA end favors TRBJ2-7, so the J call may be wrong. This CDR3 region has 14 residues. CDR1 and CDR2 (germline): SGHDT, YYEEEE. CDR3 loop: CASSLIQSGNEQYF. The CDR3 coding sequence is TGTGCCAGCAGCTTGATCCAGTCGGGGAATGAGCAGTACTTC.

In DNA, the CDR3 is TGCGCCAGCAGCCAGGGACTAGCGGGAGTCCAGCAGTTCTTC. It specifies CASSQGLAGVQQFF. The chain uses TRBV4-1 and TRBJ2-1; 14 positions match TRBD2. Germline lookup yields CDR1 MGHRA and CDR2 YSYEKL. The CDR3 has 14 amino acids. V was clipped by 3 bases and J by 11 bases; unmatched bases: 3.

The chain links TRBV20-1 to TRBJ2-1; D could derive from TRBD1 or TRBD2 (5 bases each). From germline, CDR1 is DFQATT and CDR2 SNEGSKA (reference sequence). Trimming cost V 3 bases and J 7 bases, with 16 bases left between them. This CDR3 is 14 amino acids long. CDR3 DNA: TGCAGTGCTAGCAGCTACCTCGAGGGGAATGAGCAGTTCTTC. Translating it yields CSASSYLEGNEQFF.

This chain uses TRBV5-1 with TRBJ1-2; D call uncertain. The CDR3 length is 14 residues. The V end was cut by 0 bases, the J end by 4 bases, with 10 bases between. The germline gives CDR1 SGHRS, CDR2 YFSETQ. CDR3 DNA sequence: TGCGCCAGCAGCTTGGACTTAAGGGCCTATGGCTACACCTTC. This codes for CASSLDLRAYGYTF.

This chain links TRBV3-1 with TRBJ2-5; 8 bases fit TRBD2. The J segment lost 4 bases and the V segment lost 0 bases, leaving 4 bases of the junction unmatched. The CDR3 has 15 amino acids. CDR1 is LGHDT and CDR2 is YNNKEL in the germline V gene (reference sequence). DNA of the CDR3: TGTGCCAGCAGCCAAGATAAGCGGGAGATAGAGACCCAGTACTTC. This encodes CASSQDKREIETQYF.

There are a few counts of this clonotype. This chain connects TRBV11-2 to TRBJ1-1; D ambiguous. V was pared by 5 bases and J by 6 bases, with 10 bases between. This CDR3 region has 12 residues. Looked up from germline, CDR1 is SGHAT and CDR2 is FQNNGV. CDR3 region: CASSRVAAEAFF. In DNA, the CDR3 is TGTGCCAGCAGCCGAGTGGCCGCTGAAGCTTTCTTT.

In this sample, this clonotype turned up a few times. The rearrangement joins TRBV29-1 to TRBJ1-2; 8 bases map to TRBD1. The germline gives CDR1 SQVTM, CDR2 ANQGSEA. J was trimmed by 8 bases and V by 8 bases; bases with no gene match: 10. CDR3 length: 12 amino acids. The CDR3 DNA reads TGCAGCCCAATCCAGGGGGCAGGGGGCTACACCTTC. Translated, it gives CSPIQGAGGYTF.

In its sample, this clonotype was seen many times. The chain has TRBV4-1 and TRBJ2-7, with 10 bases that match TRBD2. This CDR3 is 15 amino acids long. From germline, CDR1 is MGHRA and CDR2 YSYEKL. The trim removed 5 bases at V and 5 bases at J, leaving 9 bases unmatched. CDR3: CASSNLAGVSDEQYF. The CDR3, as DNA: TGCGCCAGCAGCAACCTAGCGGGAGTAAGCGACGAGCAGTACTTC.

A few counts support this clonotype. The chain links TRBV20-1 to TRBJ2-4; the D is unclear. TRBJ2-7 matches the DNA end more closely, so the J call is doubtful. CDR1 DFQATT and CDR2 SNEGSKA come from the germline V gene (reference sequence). The CDR3 covers 12 residues. CDR3 amino acids: CSAPRTGREQYF. CDR3 DNA: TGCAGTGCCCCCCGGACGGGCCGCGAGCAGTACTTC.

V is TRBV6-2 or TRBV6-3 and J is TRBJ2-5; 10 positions agree with TRBD2. The germline CDR1 and CDR2 sequences are MNHEY and SVGEGT. CDR3 length: 17 residues. Unmatched junction bases numbered 18, after V lost 3 bases and J lost 11 bases. In DNA form, the CDR3 reads TGTGCCAGCAGTTATCTCCGGGCTAGCGGGAGTGTGGATGAGCAGTACTTC. Translation gives CASSYLRASGSVDEQYF.

The J gene is TRBJ1-2, the V gene TRBV6-6; the D is unclear. The CDR3 has 17 residues. Germline loops: CDR1 MNHNY, CDR2 SVGAGI (reference sequence). The V end was cut by 0 bases, the J end by 1 base, with 15 bases between. CDR3 in amino acids: CASSYSAPERFNYGYTF. The CDR3 DNA is TGTGCCAGCAGTTACTCAGCCCCGGAAAGGTTTAACTATGGCTACACCTTC.

The chain couples TRBV4-1 to TRBJ2-7, with TRBD2 identical over 8 bases. Germline V gene lookup returns CDR1 MGHRA and CDR2 YSYEKL. J was trimmed by 0 bases and V by 2 bases; bases with no gene match: 3. There are 15 residues in the CDR3. The CDR3 DNA follows: TGCGCCAGCAGCCAACCGACTAGCGACTCCTACGAGCAGTACTTC. This encodes CASSQPTSDSYEQYF.

V usage is TRBV10-3 and J usage is TRBJ1-2; D is unresolved. Germline V lookup: CDR1 ENHRY, CDR2 SYGVKD. The CDR3 is 13 residues long. V lost 3 bases, J lost 4 bases, and 9 bases lay in between. For the CDR3, the DNA is TGTGCCATCAGTGAAGGCAGCCCCTATGGCTACACCTTC. Amino acid sequence: CAISEGSPYGYTF.

Turning to this clonotype: The junction does not match germline at one end; this may be a read error. The chain employs TRBV11-2 and TRBJ1-2; D gene ambiguous. The length of the CDR3 is 13 residues. Germline V CDR1 and CDR2: SGHAT, FQNNGV. CDR3 nucleotides: TGTGCCGGCAGCTTAGGCGGTAACTATGGCTACACCTTC. Translated: CAGSLGGNYGYTF.

In DNA form, the CDR3 reads TGCAGTGCTAGACTAGCGGGAGTATCGGATACGCAGTATTTT. This sequence encodes CSARLAGVSDTQYF. This sequence joins TRBV20-1 and TRBJ2-3; 10 positions agree with TRBD2. The CDR3 totals 14 residues. Germline V gene sequence: CDR1 DFQATT, CDR2 SNEGSKA (reference sequence). The V and J ends lost 2 bases and 6 bases, in that order; junction bases with no gene match: 5.

The chain employs TRBV24-1 and TRBJ2-5, with TRBD1 as a possible D gene (6 bases). The V gene lost 0 bases and the J gene lost 4 bases, with 11 bases spanning the gap. The CDR3 has 15 amino acids. From germline, CDR1 is KGHDR and CDR2 SFDVKD. The CDR3 region has the DNA TGTGCCACCAGTGATTTGCAAATAGGGGGAGAGACCCAGTACTTC. This gives the protein CATSDLQIGGETQYF.

With regard to this clonotype: A junction end diverges from the germline sequence, so it may reflect a read error. V gene TRBV4-2 combines with J gene TRBJ1-1; 7 bases line up with TRBD1. CDR3 length equals 12 residues. CDR1 LGHNA and CDR2 YNFKEQ come from the germline V gene. DNA of the CDR3: TGTGTCAGCAGCCAGGGGGACACTGAAGCTTTCTTT. This sequence encodes CVSSQGDTEAFF.